Sequencing of this TCR beta chain was carried out in a study of blood T cell repertoires in COVID-19. Study-level background: There were acute and convalescent COVID-19 samples, and they came from the United States, Italy and Spain.

Germline values: CDR1 SGHAT, CDR2 FQNNGV. The CDR3 contains 15 residues. V was pared by 5 bases and J by 5 bases, with 15 bases between. This clone was recorded only once. In the authors' workflow: Scientists estimated how many nucleated cells there were by amplifying reference gene primers. Sequenced by immunoSEQ multiplex PCR; TCRdb stores in-frame clones only, minus some. V and J calls and clone size are given by that table; D and trimming were obtained from the DNA. The table lists about 480,000 clones, approximately 92% of them singletons, with around 0.95% in the top ten. The gene calls are TRBV11-2 and TRBJ2-2; D might be TRBD2 (5 bases). The source of this sequence is a young man with COVID-19, enrolled during active disease. The sample comprised peripheral blood. Written as DNA, the CDR3 is TGTGCCAGCAGCCCAACTAGGGCTTCTACCGGGGAGCTGTTTTTT. Amino acid sequence: CASSPTRASTGELFF.